This entry is about one T cell receptor (beta chain). Only in-frame clones appear in the TCRdb table, and some are missing; sequencing was by immunoSEQ multiplex PCR. The table includes tens of thousands of clones, under 95% detected once. This sample is part of a study of T cell changes during pregnancy in multiple sclerosis. The CDR3 sequence is 13 residues long. Germline V gene sequence: CDR1 GTSNPN, CDR2 SVGIG (reference sequence). V was shortened by 2 bases and J by 0 bases, with 7 bases between the two germline ends. This chain uses TRBV30 with TRBJ1-1; D ambiguous. The clonotype originates from a female donor with multiple sclerosis, enrolled in a pregnancy study. The sequencing here drew on CD4+ T cells from peripheral blood mononuclear cells, taken in the third trimester of pregnancy. The CDR3 region is CAWSRSMNTEAFF. CDR3 DNA sequence: TGTGCCTGGAGTAGAAGCATGAACACTGAAGCTTTCTTT.